The 17 T cell receptor beta chains reported below all come from one sample, sequenced in a study of T cells in tuberculosis. Sequencing used immunoSEQ multiplex PCR; TCRdb keeps in-frame clones, though not all of them. The sample has around 45,000 clones, around 94% seen once. Specimen: PBMCs. The receptors were gathered from a donor aged 10-29 years with latent tuberculosis or without tuberculosis infection. Some clones in this sample may be carry-over from other donors' samples.

The rearrangement joins TRBV9 to TRBJ2-6; D is perhaps TRBD2 (7 bases). With 4 bases removed from V and 0 bases from J, the gap between germline ends came to 11 bases. The CDR3 totals 16 residues. CDR1 is SGDLS and CDR2 is YYNGEE in the germline V gene. This CDR3 reads CASSPRGASGANVLTF. Here the CDR3 DNA reads TGTGCCAGCAGCCCCCGGGGGGCCTCTGGGGCCAACGTCCTGACTTTC.

The chain couples TRBV6-5 to TRBJ2-7; no definite D call. Trimming stripped 2 bases from V and 4 bases from J, with 9 bases between. Germline V gives CDR1 MNHEY, CDR2 SVGAGI. CDR3 length: 13 residues. In DNA, the CDR3 is TGTGCCAGCAGTTACCAAGACTCGTACGAGCAGTACTTC. It specifies CASSYQDSYEQYF.

The J gene is TRBJ2-7, the V gene TRBV19; TRBD1 matches at 7 bases. In germline, CDR1 is LNHDA, CDR2 SQIVND (reference sequence). The CDR3 runs to 15 residues. V was pared by 5 bases and J by 3 bases, with 10 bases of the junction left unmatched. CDR3 coding DNA: TGTGCCAGTAGTCCTGGACAGGCGGGCCTCTACGAGCAGTACTTC. As protein: CASSPGQAGLYEQYF.

The gene calls are TRBV4-3 and TRBJ1-2; D not certain. Per germline, CDR1 LGHNA and CDR2 YSLEER. CDR3 size: 15 residues. V was pared by 3 bases and J by 8 bases, with 19 bases between. CDR3 residues: CASSQYRTSDMGYTF. CDR3 sequence (DNA): TGCGCCAGCAGCCAGTACCGCACATCAGATATGGGCTACACCTTC.

This chain joins TRBV7-9 and TRBJ2-5; 10 bases line up with TRBD1. The CDR3 covers 13 residues. The germline CDR1 and CDR2 sequences are SEHNR and FQNEAQ (reference sequence). V was pared by 8 bases and J by 4 bases, with 4 bases of the junction left unmatched. The CDR3 DNA follows: TGTGCCAGCCGGGGACAGGGGAGAGAGACCCAGTACTTC. Protein sequence: CASRGQGRETQYF.

This clone was seen just once. The V call is TRBV4-3, the J call TRBJ2-3, with 7 nucleotides matching TRBD1. V lost 3 bases and J lost 2; bases outside the gene matches: 2. This CDR3 spans 14 amino acids. The germline gives CDR1 LGHNA, CDR2 YSLEER. CDR3 DNA sequence: TGCGCCAGCAGCCACACAGGGGACACAGATACGCAGTATTTT. Translation gives CASSHTGDTDTQYF.

The chain joins TRBV4-3 to TRBJ2-5; TRBD1 matches at 9 bases. In germline, CDR1 is LGHNA, CDR2 YSLEER. Unmatched junction bases numbered 12, after V lost 0 bases and J lost 4 bases. The CDR3 length is 18 residues. CDR3 in amino acids: CASSQDKATGGLGETQYF. The CDR3 nucleotides read TGCGCCAGCAGCCAAGATAAGGCGACAGGGGGTTTGGGAGAGACCCAGTACTTC.

This clone has only a few counts. The chain uses TRBV14 and TRBJ1-2, with D hard to call. Germline-derived CDR1 and CDR2 are SGHDN and FVKESK. The CDR3 has 12 residues. The germline V and J ends were trimmed by 1 base and 11 bases, with 11 bases remaining between them. The CDR3 sequence: CASSQVSTGYTF. The CDR3 DNA sequence: TGTGCCAGCAGCCAAGTGTCGACTGGTTACACCTTC.

V is TRBV7-6 and J is TRBJ2-5; 11 bases fit TRBD1. CDR3 length: 16 residues. CDR1 is SGHVS, CDR2 FNYEAQ, per germline. V gave up 8 bases and J gave up 4 bases; unmatched junction bases: 12. CDR3 bases: TGTGCCAGCCGCGTTGAGGGGACAGGGGGAGCAGAGACCCAGTACTTC. Its translation: CASRVEGTGGAETQYF. Full variable domain (missing parts from reference TRBV7-6 and TRBJ2-5): GAGVSQSPRYKVTKRGQDVALRCDPISGHVSLYWYRQALGQGPEFLTYFNYEAQQDKSGLPNDRFSAERPEGSISTLTIQRTEQRDSAMYRCASRVEGTGGAETQYFGPGTRLLVL.

The chain couples TRBV27 to TRBJ1-2; TRBD1 matches at 8 bases. Looked up from germline, CDR1 is MNHEY and CDR2 is SMNVEV (reference sequence). The CDR3 runs 15 residues. V lost 0 bases and J lost 8; bases outside the gene matches: 8. The CDR3 bases are TGTGCCAGCAGTTTATCGGTCGGGACAGGAGGGGGCTACACCTTC. This translates into CASSLSVGTGGGYTF.

J is TRBJ2-3 and V is TRBV6-4, with TRBD2 matching 7 bases. V shed 3 bases, J shed 2 bases, and the junction held 2 bases outside the gene matches. Per germline, CDR1 MRHNA and CDR2 SNTAGT. This CDR3 region has 14 residues. Here the CDR3 reads CASSDKRDTDTQYF. CDR3 sequence (DNA): TGTGCCAGCAGTGATAAGCGGGACACAGATACGCAGTATTTT.

The chain employs TRBV6-5 and TRBJ2-1; tentatively, D is TRBD2 (5 bases). Per germline, CDR1 MNHEY and CDR2 SVGAGI. The CDR3 runs to 12 residues. V was cut by 11 bases and J by 1 base, with 9 bases left in between. Here the CDR3 reads CASRGSYNEQFF. The DNA for the CDR3 is TGTGCCTCCCGGGGATCCTACAATGAGCAGTTCTTC.

V gene TRBV7-7 combines with J gene TRBJ2-5, with a tentative D call TRBD1 (6 bases). CDR1 is SSHAT, CDR2 FNYEAQ, per germline (reference sequence). Trimming pared 3 bases from V and 4 bases from J, leaving 12 bases between. The CDR3 runs to 14 residues. CDR3 in amino acids: CASSLTGPPETQYF. The CDR3 nucleotides read TGTGCCAGCAGCTTGACAGGACCCCCAGAGACCCAGTACTTC.

Written as DNA, the CDR3 is TGTGCCAGCAGCCCTGGACTTAATCAGCCCCAGCATTTT. Its translation: CASSPGLNQPQHF. The V call is TRBV5-4, the J call TRBJ1-5, with D unclear. In germline, CDR1 is SGHNT, CDR2 YYREEE (reference sequence). Trimming removed 4 bases from V and 4 bases from J, with 9 bases in between. The CDR3 consists of 13 residues. The variable domain in full, with the rest retrieved from reference TRBV5-4 and TRBJ1-5, is ETGVTQSPTHLIKTRGQQVTLRCSSQSGHNTVSWYQQALGQGPQFIFQYYREEENGRGNFPPRFSGLQFPNYSSELNVNALELDDSALYLCASSPGLNQPQHFGDGTRLSIL.

The J gene is TRBJ1-5, the V gene TRBV25-1; TRBD1 matches 7 bases. The CDR3 sequence is 14 residues long. Germline-derived CDR1 and CDR2 are MGHDK and SYGVNS. The V gene end was trimmed by 6 bases and the J gene end by 5 bases; junction bases not matched to a gene: 7. The CDR3 region is CASSLTGNDQPQHF. The CDR3 nucleotides read TGTGCCAGCAGCCTGACAGGGAACGATCAGCCCCAGCATTTT.

The V call is TRBV5-4, the J call TRBJ2-1, with TRBD1 matching over 9 bases. The V gene end was trimmed by 4 bases and the J gene end by 3 bases; junction bases not matched to a gene: 5. Germline V lookup: CDR1 SGHNT, CDR2 YYREEE (reference sequence). CDR3 length equals 15 residues. The CDR3 DNA sequence: TGTGCCAGCAGCCGGACAGGGGAGGGCTACAATGAGCAGTTCTTC. Amino acid sequence: CASSRTGEGYNEQFF.

About this clone itself: One end of the junction does not line up with germline, which may come from a read error. V is TRBV5-3 and J is TRBJ2-1; tentatively, D is TRBD1 (5 bases). TRBV5-3 is known as an ORF, though its function is uncertain. This CDR3 comprises 15 residues. The CDR3 sequence is CASSLITGKVNEQFF. The CDR3, as DNA: TGTGCCAGCAGCTTAATAACAGGCAAGGTCAATGAGCAGTTCTTC.